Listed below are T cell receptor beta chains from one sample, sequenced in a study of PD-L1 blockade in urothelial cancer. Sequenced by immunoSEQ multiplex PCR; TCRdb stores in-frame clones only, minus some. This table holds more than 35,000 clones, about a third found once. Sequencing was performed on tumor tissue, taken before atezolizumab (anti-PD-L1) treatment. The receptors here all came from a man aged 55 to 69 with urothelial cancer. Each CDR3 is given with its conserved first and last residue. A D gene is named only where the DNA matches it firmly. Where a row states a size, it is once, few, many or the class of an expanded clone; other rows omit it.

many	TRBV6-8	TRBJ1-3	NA	CASSSDGGNTIYF	TGTGCCAGCAGTTCGGACGGTGGAAACACCATATATTTT
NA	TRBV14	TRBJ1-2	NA	CASSQIQGSNYGYTF	TGTGCCAGCAGCCAAATACAGGGTTCCAACTATGGCTACACCTTC
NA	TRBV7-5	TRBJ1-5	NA	CASSLSRGSQPQHF	TGTGCCAGCAGCTTAAGCAGGGGGAGTCAGCCCCAGCATTTT
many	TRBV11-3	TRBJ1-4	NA	CASSLAGVNEKLFF	TGTGCCAGCAGCTTGGCAGGGGTCAACGAAAAACTGTTTTTT
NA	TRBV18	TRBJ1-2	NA	CASSPGGADYGYTF	TGTGCCAGCTCACCCGGAGGGGCCGACTATGGCTACACCTTC
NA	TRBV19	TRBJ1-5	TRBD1	CASSARQGRSSNQPQHF	TGTGCCAGTAGTGCCAGACAGGGGCGATCTAGCAATCAGCCCCAGCATTTT
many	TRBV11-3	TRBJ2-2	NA	CASSSGRRTSTGELFF	TGTGCCAGCAGCTCTGGTCGGCGGACCTCCACCGGGGAGCTGTTTTTT
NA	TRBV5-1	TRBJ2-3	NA	CASSLMFGGGRDTQYF	TGCGCCAGCAGCTTGATGTTCGGAGGGGGAAGAGATACGCAGTATTTT
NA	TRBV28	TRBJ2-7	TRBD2	CLTRPAGGDSSYEQYF	TGTCTGACTCGTCCAGCGGGAGGCGATAGCTCCTACGAGCAGTACTTC
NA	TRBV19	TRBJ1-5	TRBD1	CASSIRDRNQPQHF	TGTGCCAGTAGTATCAGGGACAGAAATCAGCCCCAGCATTTT
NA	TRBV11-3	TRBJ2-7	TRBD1	CASSLVGGPLGEQYF	TGTGCCAGCAGCTTAGTAGGGGGCCCTCTAGGGGAGCAGTACTTC
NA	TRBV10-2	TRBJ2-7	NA	CASSTQSSYEQYF	TGCGCCAGCAGTACTCAGAGCTCCTACGAGCAGTACTTC
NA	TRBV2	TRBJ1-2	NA	CASSTGRDSGYTF	TGTGCCAGCAGTACAGGACGAGACAGCGGCTACACCTTC
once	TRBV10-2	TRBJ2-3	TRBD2	CASSEREGTTDTQYF	TGCGCCAGCAGTGAGCGGGAGGGAACCACAGATACGCAGTATTTT
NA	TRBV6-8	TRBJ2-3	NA	CAIRGSGSTDTQYF	TGTGCCATCAGAGGTAGCGGAAGCACAGATACGCAGTATTTT
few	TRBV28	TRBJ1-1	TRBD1	CASRTGKPEAFF	TGTGCCAGCCGGACAGGGAAGCCTGAAGCTTTCTTT
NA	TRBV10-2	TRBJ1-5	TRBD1	CASRDLGQGVTQPQHF	TGCGCCAGCAGGGACCTGGGACAGGGGGTCACTCAGCCCCAGCATTTT
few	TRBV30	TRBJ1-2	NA	CAWSGTRRGGYTF	TGTGCCTGGAGCGGGACCCGGAGGGGGGGCTACACCTTC
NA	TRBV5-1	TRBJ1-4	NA	CASSFDRSRVVDEKLFF	TGCGCCAGCAGTTTTGACAGGTCACGAGTTGTGGATGAAAAACTGTTTTTT
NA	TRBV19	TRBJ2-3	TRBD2	CASSGTSSRTDTQYF	TGTGCCAGTAGTGGGACTAGCTCAAGGACAGATACGCAGTATTTT